The rows below give T cell receptor beta chains drawn from one sample of a study of cytomegalovirus exposure and HLA in healthy donors. Only in-frame clones appear in the TCRdb table, and some are missing; sequencing was by immunoSEQ multiplex PCR. The sample comprises fewer than 250,000 clones, around nine tenths of which are singletons, and roughly 2.5% rests with the top ten. Sequencing used PBMCs. The receptors derive from a man younger than 30 in good health and CMV-seronegative. Both conserved end residues are part of each CDR3.

cdr3_aa,cdr3_length,v_call
CASSLRGRAFEQYF,14,TRBV7-2
CASSFRREGTQYF,13,TRBV27
CASSQDGDRVHEQYF,15,TRBV4-3
CASSEVAGRSNYGYTF,16,TRBV6-1
CASSQDRTSSGNQPQHF,17,TRBV4-1
CASSITGSGNSPLHF,15,TRBV19
CATSRDQWGGSSYEQYF,17,TRBV15
CASSEGQGGGNQPQHF,16,TRBV2
CASSPGLFYEQYF,13,TRBV9
CASSFRETTYAGQYF,15,TRBV7-9
CASTPLGEGRTDTQYF,16,TRBV19
CASTPVGQGGEKLFF,15,TRBV28
CASSPLAGGINEQFF,15,TRBV6-4
CSVALDRAGNTIYF,14,TRBV29-1
CATSRARDTEAFF,13,TRBV15
CASSLDTLIGNSNQPQHF,18,TRBV7-6
CASSFAGTSGPDTQYF,16,TRBV19
CASSPWGATNEKLFF,15,TRBV7-2
CASSPRGSGNSPLHF,15,TRBV7-2